Listed below are T cell receptor beta chains from one sample, sequenced in a study of siplizumab effects on memory and regulatory T cells. Clones were sequenced by immunoSEQ multiplex PCR, and TCRdb holds only the in-frame ones, with some missing. The profile covers 56,000 or so clones, with around 97% appearing a single time and approximately 1% taken by the ten largest. Sequenced sample: naive CD8+ T cells sorted from blood. These receptors all stem from a human donor in good health. CDR3s include the opening cysteine and the closing phenylalanine or tryptophan. The order of the fields is J gene, D gene, clone size, V gene, CDR3 protein, CDR3 DNA. The D gene is left open where the match is weak. Clone sizes are given selectively: once, few, many, or a class where the clone is expanded.

TRBJ1-2,-,-,TRBV11-2,CASSLSGGNNYGYTF,TGTGCCAGCAGCCTAAGTGGGGGCAATAACTATGGCTACACCTTC
TRBJ1-1,-,-,TRBV7-8,CASSLARGTRYTEAFF,TGTGCCAGCAGCTTAGCGCGAGGGACTAGGTACACTGAAGCTTTCTTT
TRBJ2-3,TRBD2,-,TRBV7-3,CASSQGLAGDPDTQYF,TGTGCCAGCAGCCAGGGACTAGCGGGAGATCCAGATACGCAGTATTTT
TRBJ2-3,TRBD1,-,TRBV15,CATSSGQGGDTQYF,TGTGCCACCAGCAGCGGACAGGGGGGAGATACGCAGTATTTT
TRBJ1-1,-,once,TRBV11-3,CASSWLNTEAFF,TGTGCCAGCAGCTGGTTGAACACTGAAGCTTTCTTT
TRBJ2-1,-,-,TRBV25-1,CASLWGNEQFF,TGTGCCAGCCTTTGGGGCAATGAGCAGTTCTTC
TRBJ2-7,TRBD2,-,TRBV19,CASSAGLAGGQEQYF,TGTGCCAGTAGTGCGGGACTAGCGGGAGGTCAAGAGCAGTACTTC
TRBJ1-5,-,-,TRBV6-5,CASSYSIQPQHF,TGTGCCAGCAGTTACTCGATTCAGCCCCAGCATTTT
TRBJ2-3,TRBD2,-,TRBV30,CAWSPGLATDTQYF,TGTGCCTGGAGTCCCGGACTAGCGACAGATACGCAGTATTTT
TRBJ2-1,TRBD2,-,TRBV19,CASSITSGDNEQFF,TGTGCCAGTAGTATAACTAGCGGGGACAATGAGCAGTTCTTC
TRBJ2-7,TRBD2,-,TRBV29-1,CSVAIAGGPEQYF,TGCAGCGTTGCTATAGCGGGAGGCCCCGAGCAGTACTTC
TRBJ2-7,TRBD2,-,TRBV13,CASSLSLAGPPYEQYF,TGTGCCAGCAGCTTATCACTAGCGGGGCCCCCCTACGAGCAGTACTTC
TRBJ2-7,TRBD2,once,TRBV4-1,CASSQDQTAGVSYEQYF,TGCGCCAGCAGCCAAGATCAAACGGCGGGAGTCTCATACGAGCAGTACTTC
TRBJ1-2,-,-,TRBV13,CASSPASGYGYTF,TGTGCCAGCAGCCCCGCGAGTGGTTATGGCTACACCTTC
TRBJ2-1,-,once,TRBV7-9,CASSSPLLAGGGNEQFF,TGTGCCAGCAGCTCGCCCCTGCTAGCAGGGGGGGGGAATGAGCAGTTCTTC
TRBJ1-1,-,-,TRBV5-1,CASSSAMNTEAFF,TGCGCCAGCTCGTCAGCTATGAACACTGAAGCTTTCTTT
TRBJ2-3,TRBD2,-,TRBV6-6,CASSSLTSGTDTQYF,TGTGCCAGCAGTTCTCTGACTAGCGGTACAGATACGCAGTATTTT
TRBJ1-1,-,-,TRBV7-6,CASSIRPTVTEAFF,TGTGCCAGCAGCATTCGACCCACGGTCACTGAAGCTTTCTTT
TRBJ2-7,TRBD1,-,TRBV9,CASNPTGGGEQYF,TGTGCCAGCAACCCGACAGGGGGCGGTGAGCAGTACTTC
TRBJ2-1,-,-,TRBV7-9,CASSAGDNEQFF,TGTGCCAGCAGCGCAGGGGACAATGAGCAGTTCTTC
TRBJ2-7,TRBD1,-,TRBV4-1,CASSQRGQGGGYEQYF,TGCGCCAGCAGCCAGAGGGGACAGGGGGGTGGCTACGAGCAGTACTTC
TRBJ2-7,TRBD1,-,TRBV27,CASSLSWVRDRGYEQYF,TGTGCCAGCAGTTTATCGTGGGTGCGGGACAGGGGTTACGAGCAGTACTTC
TRBJ2-7,-,-,TRBV7-9,CASSLGSRSYEQYF,TGTGCCAGCAGCCTCGGGAGTAGGTCCTACGAGCAGTACTTC
TRBJ2-3,-,-,TRBV7-6,CASSLAGDRTDTQYF,TGTGCCAGCAGCTTAGCGGGAGACCGCACAGATACGCAGTATTTT
TRBJ2-2,-,-,TRBV19,CASRFRGSKGELFF,TGTGCCAGTAGATTTCGTGGGAGTAAAGGGGAGCTGTTTTTT
TRBJ2-5,-,-,TRBV27,CASKDIEVETQYF,TGTGCCAGCAAAGACATAGAGGTGGAGACCCAGTACTTC
TRBJ2-1,TRBD2,-,TRBV27,CASRLGLAIGHEQFF,TGTGCCAGCAGATTGGGACTAGCCATAGGGCATGAGCAGTTCTTC
TRBJ2-7,TRBD1,-,TRBV18,CASSPLGTGVAYEQYF,TGTGCCAGCTCACCACTCGGGACAGGGGTAGCCTACGAGCAGTACTTC
TRBJ1-1,-,-,TRBV6-1,CASSFLGEAFF,TGTGCCAGCAGTTTCCTCGGTGAAGCTTTCTTT
TRBJ2-5,TRBD1,-,TRBV28,CASSRLNRGRAQETQYF,TGTGCCAGCAGTCGGCTTAACAGGGGACGGGCCCAAGAGACCCAGTACTTC
TRBJ2-7,-,-,TRBV12-5,CASVSGTEAYEQYF,TGTGCTAGTGTCTCCGGGACGGAGGCCTACGAGCAGTACTTC
TRBJ2-2,TRBD2,-,TRBV4-1,CASSQGGAGGNTGELFF,TGCGCCAGCAGCCAAGGGGGCGCGGGGGGAAACACCGGGGAGCTGTTTTTT
TRBJ2-7,TRBD2,-,TRBV5-1,CASTALSLAESSYEQYF,TGCGCCAGCACAGCTTTAAGCCTAGCGGAAAGCTCCTACGAGCAGTACTTC
TRBJ2-1,TRBD2,-,TRBV12-5,CASGLPRDLAANEQFF,TGTGCTAGTGGTTTGCCCCGGGATCTAGCGGCGAATGAGCAGTTCTTC
TRBJ2-7,-,-,TRBV18,CASSLGTAGEQYF,TGTGCCAGCTCACTTGGGACAGCGGGCGAGCAGTACTTC
TRBJ2-7,-,-,TRBV6-1,CASSEGGYAPGTEQYF,TGTGCCAGCAGTGAAGGGGGATATGCTCCAGGGACCGAGCAGTACTTC
TRBJ2-7,-,-,TRBV6-5,CASSYGRSGEQYF,TGTGCCAGCAGTTACGGCCGCTCTGGCGAGCAGTACTTC
TRBJ2-1,TRBD2,-,TRBV5-1,CASSLEASGRYNEQFF,TGCGCCAGCAGCTTGGAGGCTAGCGGGAGATACAATGAGCAGTTCTTC
TRBJ2-5,TRBD2,-,TRBV7-6,CASSWDSGSGETQYF,TGTGCCAGCAGCTGGGATAGCGGGAGCGGAGAGACCCAGTACTTC
TRBJ2-2,-,-,TRBV19,CASGQNTGELFF,TGTGCCAGTGGGCAGAACACCGGGGAGCTGTTTTTT
TRBJ1-2,-,-,TRBV29-1,CSVATDYGYTF,TGCAGCGTTGCGACTGACTATGGCTACACCTTC
TRBJ2-7,-,-,TRBV29-1,CSVLGDGYEQYF,TGCAGCGTTCTGGGGGACGGCTACGAGCAGTACTTC
TRBJ2-2,TRBD1,-,TRBV9,CASSARQGANTGELFF,TGTGCCAGCAGCGCCAGACAGGGGGCGAACACCGGGGAGCTGTTTTTT
TRBJ1-2,-,-,TRBV2,CASVLMTANYGYTF,TGTGCCAGCGTACTTATGACAGCTAACTATGGCTACACCTTC
TRBJ2-7,TRBD1,-,TRBV19,CASSRERDRGFYEQYF,TGTGCCAGTAGTAGAGAACGGGACAGGGGCTTCTACGAGCAGTACTTC
TRBJ2-7,-,-,TRBV7-9,CASSLSPSDEQYF,TGTGCCAGCAGCTTATCCCCTTCCGACGAGCAGTACTTC
TRBJ2-5,-,-,TRBV2,CASMVAVETQYF,TGTGCCAGCATGGTGGCCGTAGAGACCCAGTACTTC
TRBJ1-1,-,-,TRBV19,CASRGGNTEAFF,TGTGCCAGTAGAGGGGGGAACACTGAAGCTTTCTTT
TRBJ2-1,TRBD2,-,TRBV14,CASSQGTSGRADEQFF,TGTGCCAGCAGCCAAGGGACTAGCGGGAGGGCCGATGAGCAGTTCTTC
TRBJ1-4,-,-,TRBV28,CASNHRENEKLFF,TGTGCCAGCAACCACAGGGAGAATGAAAAACTGTTTTTT
TRBJ2-7,-,-,TRBV27,CASRTPSGRGYEQYF,TGTGCCAGCAGGACGCCGAGTGGCAGAGGCTACGAGCAGTACTTC
TRBJ2-1,-,-,TRBV7-9,CASSSRDVLQKHEQFF,TGTGCCAGCAGCTCCAGAGACGTACTACAGAAACATGAGCAGTTCTTC
TRBJ2-3,-,-,TRBV7-9,CASSPLTPEGTDTQYF,TGTGCCAGCAGCCCCCTCACTCCTGAAGGCACAGATACGCAGTATTTT
TRBJ1-1,-,-,TRBV10-3,CATASGTEAFF,TGTGCCACCGCAAGTGGGACTGAAGCTTTCTTT
TRBJ1-5,-,-,TRBV4-1,CASSQGHPYSNQPQHF,TGCGCCAGCAGCCAAGGACACCCCTATAGCAATCAGCCCCAGCATTTT